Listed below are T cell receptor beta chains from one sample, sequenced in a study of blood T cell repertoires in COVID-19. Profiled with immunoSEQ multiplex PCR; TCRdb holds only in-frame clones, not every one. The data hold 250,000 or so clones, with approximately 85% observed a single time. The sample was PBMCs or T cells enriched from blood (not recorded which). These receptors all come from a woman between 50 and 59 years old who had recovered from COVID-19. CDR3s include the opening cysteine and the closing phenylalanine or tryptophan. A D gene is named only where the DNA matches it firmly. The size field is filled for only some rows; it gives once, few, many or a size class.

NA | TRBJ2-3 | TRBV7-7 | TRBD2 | TGTGCTAGCAGCCACGGGACTAGCGGGACAGATACGCAGTATTTT | CASSHGTSGTDTQYF
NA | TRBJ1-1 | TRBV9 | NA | TGTGCCAGGGAGGATTGGGACACTGAAGCTTTCTTT | CAREDWDTEAFF
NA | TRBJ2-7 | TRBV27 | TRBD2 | TGTGCCAGCAGTTTAGGGCTAGCGGAACTACCCTACGAGCAGTACTTC | CASSLGLAELPYEQYF
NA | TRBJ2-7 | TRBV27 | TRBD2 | TGTGCCAGCAGCCCCTCCCTAGCGGGACTCTCCTACGAGCAGTACTTC | CASSPSLAGLSYEQYF
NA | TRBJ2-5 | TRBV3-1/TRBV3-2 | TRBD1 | TGTGCCAGCAGCCCTACGACAGGGTCGGAGACCCAGTACTTC | CASSPTTGSETQYF
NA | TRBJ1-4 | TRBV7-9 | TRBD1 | TGTGCCAGCAGCTTTGACAGGGGTGGTGAAAAACTGTTTTTT | CASSFDRGGEKLFF
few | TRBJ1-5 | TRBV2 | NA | TGTGCCAGCAGGGAACAGGGTATAGGGCCCCAGCATTTT | CASREQGIGPQHF
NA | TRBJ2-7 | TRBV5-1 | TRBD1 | TGCGCCAGCAGCTTGACAGGGGGCAAGTACGAGCAGTACTTC | CASSLTGGKYEQYF
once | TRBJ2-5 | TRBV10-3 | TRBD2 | TGTGCCACCTTGACTAGCGGGAGGTCAGAGACCCAGTACTTC | CATLTSGRSETQYF
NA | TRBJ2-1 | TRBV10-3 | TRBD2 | TGTGCCATCAGTCTTGCTAGCGGGAGGGCCGGGGGTGAGCAGTTCTTC | CAISLASGRAGGEQFF
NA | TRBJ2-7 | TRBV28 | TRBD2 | TGTGCCAGCACCTCAACCTACGGGAGGGCGTACGAGCAGTACTTC | CASTSTYGRAYEQYF
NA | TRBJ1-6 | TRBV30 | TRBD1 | TGTGCCTGGTCCGGGGGCAGGGGGCGATGGAATTCACCCCTCCACTTT | CAWSGGRGRWNSPLHF
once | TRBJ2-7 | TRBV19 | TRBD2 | TGTGCCAGTAGTCTAGCGGGAGGGCCGGACGGATACGAGCAGTACTTC | CASSLAGGPDGYEQYF
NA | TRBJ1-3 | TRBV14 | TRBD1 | TGTGCCAGCAGCCAGCGACAGGGGGCAGACTCTGGAAACACCATATATTTT | CASSQRQGADSGNTIYF
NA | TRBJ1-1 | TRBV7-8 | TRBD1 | TGTGCCAGCAGCCCTATTACAGGGGGGTTGGGCACTGAAGCTTTCTTT | CASSPITGGLGTEAFF
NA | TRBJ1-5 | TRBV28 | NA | TGTGCCAGCAGCGCCGACAGAATTCAGCCCCAGCATTTT | CASSADRIQPQHF
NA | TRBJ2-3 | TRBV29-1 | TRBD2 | TGCAGCGTTGTAGGGACTAGCGGGTCTAGCACAGATACGCAGTATTTT | CSVVGTSGSSTDTQYF
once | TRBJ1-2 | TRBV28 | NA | TGTGCCAGCAGTCCAACCCTAACCCCTCGGTATGGCTACACCTTC | CASSPTLTPRYGYTF
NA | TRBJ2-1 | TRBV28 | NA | TGTGCCAGCAGTGGGGCCGCCGTACTTTACAATGAGCAGTTCTTC | CASSGAAVLYNEQFF
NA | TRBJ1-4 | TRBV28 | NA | TGTGCCAGCAGTTTACGAACAGGGCTAAATGAAAAACTGTTTTTT | CASSLRTGLNEKLFF
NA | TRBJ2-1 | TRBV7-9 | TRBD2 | TGTGCCAGCAGCTTAGCCTCCGGACTAGCGGGAAATGAGCAGTTCTTC | CASSLASGLAGNEQFF
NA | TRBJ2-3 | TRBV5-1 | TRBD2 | TGCGCCAGCAGCTTCGGACTAGCGGGAGGGCCCTCAGGCACAGATACGCAGTATTTT | CASSFGLAGGPSGTDTQYF
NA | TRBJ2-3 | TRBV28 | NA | TGTGCCAGCAGTTTAGTGAAGGGAGCGCAGTATTTT | CASSLVKGAQYF
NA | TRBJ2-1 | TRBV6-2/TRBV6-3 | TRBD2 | TGTGCCAGCAGTTACAAGGCGGGAGGGGTGTCCAATGAGCAGTTCTTC | CASSYKAGGVSNEQFF
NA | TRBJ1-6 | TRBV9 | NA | TGTGCCAGCAGCGTAGACAGCTCCTATAATTCACCCCTCCACTTT | CASSVDSSYNSPLHF
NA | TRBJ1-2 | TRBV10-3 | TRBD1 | TGTGCCATCAGTGATGGAGGGACAGGGAACTATGGCTACACCTTC | CAISDGGTGNYGYTF
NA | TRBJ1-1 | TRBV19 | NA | TGTGCCAGTAGTAGCCGCGGGGCCCAAAGGGCGAACACTGAAGCTTTCTTT | CASSSRGAQRANTEAFF
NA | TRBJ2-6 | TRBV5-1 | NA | TGCGCCAGCAGCGCTGGAGGGATTGGGGCCAACGTCCTGACTTTC | CASSAGGIGANVLTF
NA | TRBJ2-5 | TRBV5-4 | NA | TGTGCCAGCAGCCTCGGACAGCCCAGCACCCAAGAGACCCAGTACTTC | CASSLGQPSTQETQYF
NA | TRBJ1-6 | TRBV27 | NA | TGTCCCTTAGGACAATATAATTCACCCCTCCACTTT | CPLGQYNSPLHF
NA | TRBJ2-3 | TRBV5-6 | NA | TGTGCCAGCAGCCCCGGAGGATCGGGTCCAGATACGCAGTATTTT | CASSPGGSGPDTQYF
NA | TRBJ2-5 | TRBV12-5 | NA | TGTGCTAGTGGTTTTCTAGCGACCGAAGAGACCCAGTACTTC | CASGFLATEETQYF
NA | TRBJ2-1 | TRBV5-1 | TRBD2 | TGCGCCAGCAGCTTGGCCCGAGCGGGAGGAACGTCGGATGAGCAGTTCTTC | CASSLARAGGTSDEQFF
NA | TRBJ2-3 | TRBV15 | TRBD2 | TGTGCCACCAGCAGGCTGTTCGGGGGGTCAGATACGCAGTATTTT | CATSRLFGGSDTQYF
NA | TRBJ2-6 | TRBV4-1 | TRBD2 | TGCGCCAGCAGCCACGGACTAGCGGGGACTGGGGCCAACGTCCTGACTTTC | CASSHGLAGTGANVLTF
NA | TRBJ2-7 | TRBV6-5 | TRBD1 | TGTGCCAGCAGTTACTCGGGACAGGTAGCCTACGAGCAGTACTTC | CASSYSGQVAYEQYF
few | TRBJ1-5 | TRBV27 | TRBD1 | TGTGCCAGCAGCCCCTGGGGGACAGCAAACAATCAGCCCCAGCATTTT | CASSPWGTANNQPQHF
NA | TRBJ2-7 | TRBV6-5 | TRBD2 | TGTGCCAGCAGCACGGGACCCGGGGGGTCCTACGAGCAGTACTTC | CASSTGPGGSYEQYF
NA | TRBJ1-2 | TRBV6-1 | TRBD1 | TGTGCCAGCAGTGAACTCAGACAGGGCGGAGGCTACACCTTC | CASSELRQGGGYTF